This TCR beta chain was retrieved from a study of T cell changes during pregnancy in multiple sclerosis. This table comes from immunoSEQ multiplex PCR, and its TCRdb copy is limited to in-frame clones, with some not included. The table includes about 58,000 clones, about 89% detected once. The CDR3 length is 15 residues. The junction had 11 bases not matched to a gene; V was cut back by 5 bases and J by 7 bases. Looked up from germline, CDR1 is SEHNR and CDR2 is FQNEAQ (reference sequence). Sequenced material: CD4+ T cells from peripheral blood mononuclear cells, taken after pregnancy. The source is a female donor in good health, enrolled as a control in a pregnancy study. V is TRBV7-9 and J is TRBJ1-5; TRBD1 matches 7 bases. This CDR3 is CASSPAGGSHQPQHF. The CDR3 DNA is TGTGCCAGCAGCCCGGCAGGGGGGTCGCACCAGCCCCAGCATTTT.